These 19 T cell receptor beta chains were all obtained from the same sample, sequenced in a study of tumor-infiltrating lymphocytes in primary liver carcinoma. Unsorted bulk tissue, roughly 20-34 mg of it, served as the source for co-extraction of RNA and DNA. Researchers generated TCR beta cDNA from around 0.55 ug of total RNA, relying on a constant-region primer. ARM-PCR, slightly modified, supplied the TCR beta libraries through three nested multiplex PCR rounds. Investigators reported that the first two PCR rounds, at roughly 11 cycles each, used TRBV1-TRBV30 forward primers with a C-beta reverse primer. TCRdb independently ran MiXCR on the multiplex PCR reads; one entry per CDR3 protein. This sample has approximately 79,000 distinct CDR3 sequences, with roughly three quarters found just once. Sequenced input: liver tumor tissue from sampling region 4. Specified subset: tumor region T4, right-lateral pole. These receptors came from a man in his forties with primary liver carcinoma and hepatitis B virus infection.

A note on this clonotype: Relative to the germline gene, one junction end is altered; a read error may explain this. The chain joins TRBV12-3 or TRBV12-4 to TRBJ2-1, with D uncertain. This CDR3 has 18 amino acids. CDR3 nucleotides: TGTGCCAGCGCCTCTACTTCCGATGATTTTAGCTCCTACAATGAGCAGTTCTTT. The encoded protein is CASASTSDDFSSYNEQFF.

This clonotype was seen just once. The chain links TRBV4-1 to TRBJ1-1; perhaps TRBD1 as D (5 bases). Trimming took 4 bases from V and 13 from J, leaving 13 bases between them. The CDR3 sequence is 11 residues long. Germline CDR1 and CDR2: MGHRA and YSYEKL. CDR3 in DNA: TGCGCCAGCAGCCGAGGCACAGGCTATTTCTTT. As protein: CASSRGTGYFF.

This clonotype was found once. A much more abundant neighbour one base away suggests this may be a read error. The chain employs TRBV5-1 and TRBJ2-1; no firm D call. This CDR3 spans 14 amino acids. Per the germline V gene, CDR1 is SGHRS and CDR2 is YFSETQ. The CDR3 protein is CTSSFVSENNEQFF. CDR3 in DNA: TGCACCAGCAGCTTCGTCAGTGAGAACAATGAGCAGTTCTTC.

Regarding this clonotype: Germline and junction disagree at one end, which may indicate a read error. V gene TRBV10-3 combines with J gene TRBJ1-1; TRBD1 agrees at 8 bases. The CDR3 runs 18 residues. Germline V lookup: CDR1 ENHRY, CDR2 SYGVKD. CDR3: CAISKSGGSGTGHTEAFF. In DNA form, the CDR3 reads TGTGCCATCAGTAAGTCAGGCGGCTCCGGGACAGGTCACACTGAAGCTTTCTTT.

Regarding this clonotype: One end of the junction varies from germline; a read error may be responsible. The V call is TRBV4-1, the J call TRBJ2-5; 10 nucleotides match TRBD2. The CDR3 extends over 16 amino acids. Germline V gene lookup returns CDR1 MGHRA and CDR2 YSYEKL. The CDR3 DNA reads TGCTCCAGCAGTCGAGATCGAGCGGGAGGGGGAGAGACCCAGTACTTC. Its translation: CSSSRDRAGGGETQYF.

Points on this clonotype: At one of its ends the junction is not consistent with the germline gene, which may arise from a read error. CDR3 bases: TGTGCCAACAGTTACTCCGGACTAGCGGGAACAGATACGCAGTATTTT. Protein product: CANSYSGLAGTDTQYF. The genes are TRBV6-5 and TRBJ2-3, with 12 positions matching TRBD2. This CDR3 is built from 16 residues. The germline gives CDR1 MNHEY, CDR2 SVGAGI.

The CDR3 loop is CSVEDVGTSGITSSYNEQFF. The CDR3 coding sequence is TGCAGCGTTGAAGATGTCGGAACTAGCGGGATCACTAGCTCCTACAATGAGCAGTTCTTC. The chain joins TRBV29-1 to TRBJ2-1, with 10 nucleotides matching TRBD2. CDR3 length equals 20 residues. The V and J ends lost 0 bases and 0 bases, in that order; junction bases with no gene match: 14. Germline V gives CDR1 SQVTM, CDR2 ANQGSEA.

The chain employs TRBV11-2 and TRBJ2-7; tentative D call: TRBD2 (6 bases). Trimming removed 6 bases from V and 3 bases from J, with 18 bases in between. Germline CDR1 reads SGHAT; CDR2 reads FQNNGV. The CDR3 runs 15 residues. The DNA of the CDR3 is TGTGCCAGCAGTCCCCGATGGGAGGATCTCTACGAGCAGTACTTC. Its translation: CASSPRWEDLYEQYF. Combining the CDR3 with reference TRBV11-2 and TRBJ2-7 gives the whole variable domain EAGVAQSPRYKIIEKRQSVAFWCNPISGHATLYWYQQILGQGPKLLIQFQNNGVVDDSQLPKDRFSAERLKGVDSTLKIQPAKLEDSAVYLCASSPRWEDLYEQYFGPGTRLTVT.

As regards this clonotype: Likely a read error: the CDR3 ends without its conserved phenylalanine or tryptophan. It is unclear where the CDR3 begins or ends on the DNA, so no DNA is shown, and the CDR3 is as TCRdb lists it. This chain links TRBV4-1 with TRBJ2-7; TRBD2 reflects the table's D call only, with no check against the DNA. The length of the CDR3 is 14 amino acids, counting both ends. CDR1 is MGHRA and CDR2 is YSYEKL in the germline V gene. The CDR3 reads CASSQDLLAEEQCL.

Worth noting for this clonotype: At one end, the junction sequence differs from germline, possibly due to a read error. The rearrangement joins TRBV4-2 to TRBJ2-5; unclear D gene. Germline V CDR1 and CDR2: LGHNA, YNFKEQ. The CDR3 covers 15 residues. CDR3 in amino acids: CASSQDRGFRETQSF. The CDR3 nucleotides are TGTGCCAGCAGCCAAGATCGAGGTTTTAGAGAGACCCAGAGCTTC.

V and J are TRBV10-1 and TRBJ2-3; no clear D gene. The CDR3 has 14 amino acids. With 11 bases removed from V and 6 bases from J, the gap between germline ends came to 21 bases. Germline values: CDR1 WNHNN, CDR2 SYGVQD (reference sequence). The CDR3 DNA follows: TGCGCCGGTCCCCAATGGGATAGCAGGGATACGCAGTATTTT. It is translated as CAGPQWDSRDTQYF.

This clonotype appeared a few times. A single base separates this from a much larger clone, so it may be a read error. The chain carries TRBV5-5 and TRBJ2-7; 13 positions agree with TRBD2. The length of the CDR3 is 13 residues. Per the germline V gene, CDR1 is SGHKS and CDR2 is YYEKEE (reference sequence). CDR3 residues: CTSSWGLAGEQYF. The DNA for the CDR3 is TGTACCAGCAGCTGGGGACTAGCGGGGGAGCAGTACTTC.

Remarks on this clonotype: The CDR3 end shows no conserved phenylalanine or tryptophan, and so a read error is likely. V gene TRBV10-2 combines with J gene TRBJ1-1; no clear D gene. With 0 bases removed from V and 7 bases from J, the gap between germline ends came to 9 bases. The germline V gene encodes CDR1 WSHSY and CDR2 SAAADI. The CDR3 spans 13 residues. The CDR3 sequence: CASSESNGDEAFL. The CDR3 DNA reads TGCGCCAGCAGTGAGTCGAATGGAGATGAAGCTTTCCTC.

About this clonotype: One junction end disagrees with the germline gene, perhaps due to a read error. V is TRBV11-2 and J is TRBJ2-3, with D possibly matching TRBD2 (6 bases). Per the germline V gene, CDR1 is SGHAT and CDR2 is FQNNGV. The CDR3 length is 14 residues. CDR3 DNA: TGTACCGGAGGGGCACGGGAGCGCGCAGATACACAGTATTTT. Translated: CTGGARERADTQYF.

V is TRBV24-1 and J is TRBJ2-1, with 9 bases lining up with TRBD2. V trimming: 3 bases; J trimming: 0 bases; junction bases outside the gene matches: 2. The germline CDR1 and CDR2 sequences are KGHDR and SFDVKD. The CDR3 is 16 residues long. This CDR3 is CATSDLSGSSYNEQFF. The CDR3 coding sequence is TGTGCCACCAGTGATCTTAGCGGGAGCTCCTACAATGAGCAGTTCTTC.

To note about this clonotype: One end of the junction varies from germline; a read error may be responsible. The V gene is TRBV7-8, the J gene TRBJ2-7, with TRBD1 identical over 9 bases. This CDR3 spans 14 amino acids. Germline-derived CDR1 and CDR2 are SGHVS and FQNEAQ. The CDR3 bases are TGTGCCAGCAACTTAGGATACAGGGACAGGGACCAGTACTTC. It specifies CASNLGYRDRDQYF.

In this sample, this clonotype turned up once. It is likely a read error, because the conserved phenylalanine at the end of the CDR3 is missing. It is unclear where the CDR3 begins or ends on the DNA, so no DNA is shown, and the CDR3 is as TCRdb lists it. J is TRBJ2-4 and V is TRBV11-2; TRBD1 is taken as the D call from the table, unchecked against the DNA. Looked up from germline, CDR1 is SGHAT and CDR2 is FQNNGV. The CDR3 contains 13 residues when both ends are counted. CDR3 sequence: CASSTRLGDLPYL.

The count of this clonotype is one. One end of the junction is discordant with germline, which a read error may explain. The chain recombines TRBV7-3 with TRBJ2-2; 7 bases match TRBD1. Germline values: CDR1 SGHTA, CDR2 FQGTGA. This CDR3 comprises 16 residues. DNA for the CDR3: TGTGCCAGCAGCTCAACAGGGGCTTGGAACGCCGGGGAGCTGTTTTTT. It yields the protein CASSSTGAWNAGELFF.

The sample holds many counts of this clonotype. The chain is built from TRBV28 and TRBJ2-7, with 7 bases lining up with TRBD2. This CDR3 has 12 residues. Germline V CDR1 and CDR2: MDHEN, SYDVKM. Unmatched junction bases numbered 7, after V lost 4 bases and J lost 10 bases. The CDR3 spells CASSSLAGVQYF. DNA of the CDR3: TGTGCCAGCAGTTCCCTGGCGGGAGTACAGTACTTC.